This T cell receptor (beta chain) was sequenced during a study of T cell responses to AZD1222 COVID-19 vaccine. Germline values: CDR1 KGHDR, CDR2 SFDVKD. The CDR3 extends over 14 amino acids. V lost 7 bases and J lost 5, with 16 bases in between. Assay used: immunoSEQ multiplex PCR; TCRdb lists only in-frame clones, some missing. The data show 100,000 to 150,000 clones, 85% seen once. The receptor comes from an adult who received the MenACWY meningococcal vaccine as a control. V and J are TRBV24-1 and TRBJ2-5; TRBD2 is a possible D gene (5 bases). This material consisted of peripheral blood, taken 28 days after the second dose of the MenACWY control vaccine. The CDR3 DNA reads as TGTGCCACCAGGGACGGAACCGAGCGGGAGACCCAGTACTTC. It translates to CATRDGTERETQYF.